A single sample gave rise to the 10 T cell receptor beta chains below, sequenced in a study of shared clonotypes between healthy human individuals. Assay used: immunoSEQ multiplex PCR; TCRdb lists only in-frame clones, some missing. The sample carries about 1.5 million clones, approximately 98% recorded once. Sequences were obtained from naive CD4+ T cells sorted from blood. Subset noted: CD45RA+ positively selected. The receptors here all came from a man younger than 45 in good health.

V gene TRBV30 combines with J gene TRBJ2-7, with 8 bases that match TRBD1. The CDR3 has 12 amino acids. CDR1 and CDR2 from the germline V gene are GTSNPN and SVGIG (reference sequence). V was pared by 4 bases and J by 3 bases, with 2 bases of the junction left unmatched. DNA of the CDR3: TGTGCCTGGAACAGGGGGGTCTACGAGCAGTACTTC. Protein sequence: CAWNRGVYEQYF.

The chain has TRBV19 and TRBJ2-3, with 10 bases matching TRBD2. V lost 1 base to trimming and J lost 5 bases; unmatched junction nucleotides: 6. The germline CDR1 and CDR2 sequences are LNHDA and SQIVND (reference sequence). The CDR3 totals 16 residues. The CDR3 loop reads CASSIGLAGVGDTQYF. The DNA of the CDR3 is TGTGCCAGTAGTATAGGGCTAGCGGGAGTTGGAGATACGCAGTATTTT.

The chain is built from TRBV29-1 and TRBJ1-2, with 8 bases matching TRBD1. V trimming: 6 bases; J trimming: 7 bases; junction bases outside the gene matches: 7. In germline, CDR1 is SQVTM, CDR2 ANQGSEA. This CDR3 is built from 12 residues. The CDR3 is CSVQSTGVGYTF. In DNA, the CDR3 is TGCAGCGTCCAATCGACAGGGGTTGGCTACACCTTC. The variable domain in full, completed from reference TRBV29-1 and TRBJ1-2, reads SAVISQKPSRDICQRGTSLTIQCQVDSQVTMMFWYRQQPGQSLTLIATANQGSEATYESGFVIDKFPISRPNLTFSTLTVSNMSPEDSSIYLCSVQSTGVGYTFGSGTRLTVV.

CDR3 sequence: CASSEAFAAVNNEQFF. The CDR3 DNA reads TGCGCCAGCAGCGAGGCGTTCGCGGCCGTAAACAATGAGCAGTTCTTC. The chain recombines TRBV5-1 with TRBJ2-1; D gene uncertain. CDR1 is SGHRS, CDR2 YFSETQ, per germline. V lost 4 bases and J 5 bases, leaving 19 bases between the germline ends. This CDR3 spans 16 amino acids.

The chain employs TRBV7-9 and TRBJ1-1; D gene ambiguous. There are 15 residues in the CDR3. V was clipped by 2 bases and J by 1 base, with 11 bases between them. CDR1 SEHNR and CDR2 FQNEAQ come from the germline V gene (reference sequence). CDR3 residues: CASSLPPKPNTEAFF. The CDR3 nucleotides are TGTGCCAGCAGCTTACCTCCAAAACCGAACACTGAAGCTTTCTTT. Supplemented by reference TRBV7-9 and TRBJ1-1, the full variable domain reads DTGVSQNPRHKITKRGQNVTFRCDPISEHNRLYWYRQTLGQGPEFLTYFQNEAQLEKSRLLSDRFSAERPKGSFSTLEIQRTEQGDSAMYLCASSLPPKPNTEAFFGQGTRLTVV.

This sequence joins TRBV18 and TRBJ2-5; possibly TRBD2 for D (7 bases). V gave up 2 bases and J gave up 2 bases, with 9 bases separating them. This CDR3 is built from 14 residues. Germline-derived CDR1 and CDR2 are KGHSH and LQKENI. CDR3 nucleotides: TGTGCCAGCTCACCAGGGGGGGCTCAAGAGACCCAGTACTTC. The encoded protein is CASSPGGAQETQYF.

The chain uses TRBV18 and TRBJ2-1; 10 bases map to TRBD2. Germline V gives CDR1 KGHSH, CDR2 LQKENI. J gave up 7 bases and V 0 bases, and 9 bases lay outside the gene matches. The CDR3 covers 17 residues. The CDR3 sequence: CASSPPGSGRAVNEQFF. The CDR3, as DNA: TGTGCCAGCTCACCACCGGGAAGCGGGAGGGCAGTTAATGAGCAGTTCTTC.

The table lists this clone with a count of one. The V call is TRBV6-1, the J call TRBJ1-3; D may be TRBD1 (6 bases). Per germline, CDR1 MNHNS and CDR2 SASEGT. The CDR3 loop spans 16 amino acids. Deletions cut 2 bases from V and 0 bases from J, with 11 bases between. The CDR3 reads CASSELGGISGNTIYF. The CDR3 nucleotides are TGTGCCAGCAGTGAACTCGGGGGCATCTCTGGAAACACCATATATTTT.

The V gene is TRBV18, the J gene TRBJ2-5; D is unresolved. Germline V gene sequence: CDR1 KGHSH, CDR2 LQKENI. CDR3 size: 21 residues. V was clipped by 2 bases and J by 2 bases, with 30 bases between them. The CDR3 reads CASSPGATEDYETRNQETQYF. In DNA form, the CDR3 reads TGTGCCAGCTCACCAGGAGCCACAGAAGATTACGAGACCCGTAATCAAGAGACCCAGTACTTC.

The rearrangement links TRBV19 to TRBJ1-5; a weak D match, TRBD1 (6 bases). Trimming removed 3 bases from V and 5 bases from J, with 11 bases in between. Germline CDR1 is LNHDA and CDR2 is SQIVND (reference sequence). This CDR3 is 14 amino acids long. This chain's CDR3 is CASSIVAGDQPQHF. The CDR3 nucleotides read TGTGCCAGTAGTATCGTGGCAGGGGATCAGCCCCAGCATTTT.